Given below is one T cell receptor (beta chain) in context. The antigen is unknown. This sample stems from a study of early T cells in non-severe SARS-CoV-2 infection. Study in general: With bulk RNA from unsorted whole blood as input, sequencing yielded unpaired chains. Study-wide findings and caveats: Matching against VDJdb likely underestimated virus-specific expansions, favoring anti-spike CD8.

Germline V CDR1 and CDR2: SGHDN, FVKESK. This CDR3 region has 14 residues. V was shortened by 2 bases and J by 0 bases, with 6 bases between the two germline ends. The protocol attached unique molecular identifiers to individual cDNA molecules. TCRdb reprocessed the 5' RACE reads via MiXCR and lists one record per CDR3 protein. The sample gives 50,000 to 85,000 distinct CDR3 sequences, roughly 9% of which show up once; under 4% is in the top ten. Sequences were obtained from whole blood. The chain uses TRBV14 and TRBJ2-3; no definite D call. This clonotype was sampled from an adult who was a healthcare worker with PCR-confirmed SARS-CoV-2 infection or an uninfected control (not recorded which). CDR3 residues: CASSQHSSTDTQYF. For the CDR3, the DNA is TGTGCCAGCAGCCAACACAGTAGCACAGATACGCAGTATTTT.